This T cell receptor (beta chain) was retrieved from a study of blood T cell repertoires in COVID-19. The overall study: Spain, Italy and the United States supplied samples that represented acute and convalescent COVID-19.

Grouping used clinical history reported by participants in a survey and questionnaire. Cohort 3 recovered donors had two negative PCRs, clearance, or symptom resolution. Sequencing was performed with immunoSEQ multiplex PCR; in TCRdb, only in-frame clones are kept and a portion is missing. The sample shows approximately 220,000 clones, 85% of them seen only once. The CDR3 has 16 residues. V was clipped by 5 bases and J by 0 bases, with 15 bases between them. Per germline, CDR1 MNHEY and CDR2 SMNVEV (reference sequence). This receptor was identified in a man aged 40-50 years who had recovered from COVID-19. This chain connects TRBV27 to TRBJ2-3; D is unresolved. The sample was PBMCs or T cells enriched from blood (not recorded which). Written as DNA, the CDR3 is TGTGCCAGCAGTCCCCATTTACTAACTAGCACAGATACGCAGTATTTT. It is translated as CASSPHLLTSTDTQYF.